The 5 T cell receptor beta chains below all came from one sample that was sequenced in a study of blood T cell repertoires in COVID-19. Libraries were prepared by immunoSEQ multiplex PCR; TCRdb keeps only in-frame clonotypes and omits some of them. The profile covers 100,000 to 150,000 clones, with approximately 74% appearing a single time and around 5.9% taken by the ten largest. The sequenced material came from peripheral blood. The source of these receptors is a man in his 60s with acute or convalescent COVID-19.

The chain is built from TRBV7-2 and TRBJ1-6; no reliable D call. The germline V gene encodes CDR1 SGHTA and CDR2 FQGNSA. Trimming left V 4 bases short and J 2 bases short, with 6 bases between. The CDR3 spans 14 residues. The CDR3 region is CASSSGTYNSPLHF. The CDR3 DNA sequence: TGTGCCAGCAGCTCGGGGACCTATAATTCACCCCTCCACTTT.

DNA for the CDR3: TGTGCCAGTACAGAGGGACTGTTTGACTACACCTTC. It specifies CASTEGLFDYTF. The chain is built from TRBV19 and TRBJ1-2; maybe TRBD1 (5 bases). CDR1 and CDR2 (germline): LNHDA, SQIVND (reference sequence). V dropped 7 bases and J dropped 10 bases, with 16 bases sitting between them. The CDR3 contains 12 residues.

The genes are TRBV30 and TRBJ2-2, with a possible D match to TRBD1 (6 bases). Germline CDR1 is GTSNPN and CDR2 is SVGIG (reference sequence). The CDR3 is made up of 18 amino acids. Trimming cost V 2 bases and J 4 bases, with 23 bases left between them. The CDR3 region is CAWSLPELNRETTGELFF. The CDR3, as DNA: TGTGCCTGGAGTTTACCCGAACTCAACAGGGAGACCACCGGGGAGCTGTTTTTT.

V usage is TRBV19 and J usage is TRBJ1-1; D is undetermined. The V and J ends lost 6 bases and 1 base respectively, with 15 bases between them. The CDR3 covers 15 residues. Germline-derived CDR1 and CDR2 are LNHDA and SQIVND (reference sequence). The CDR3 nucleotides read TGTGCCAGTAGAGCCAGTACAGCCTCGAACACTGAAGCTTTCTTT. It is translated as CASRASTASNTEAFF. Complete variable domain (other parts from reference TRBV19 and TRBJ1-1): DGGITQSPKYLFRKEGQNVTLSCEQNLNHDAMYWYRQDPGQGLRLIYYSQIVNDFQKGDIAEGYSVSREKKESFPLTVTSAQKNPTAFYLCASRASTASNTEAFFGQGTRLTVV.

The CDR3 here is CASSLLAGGKNTGELFF. CDR3 coding DNA: TGTGCCAGCAGCTTACTAGCGGGGGGTAAAAACACCGGGGAGCTGTTTTTT. The chain joins TRBV7-3 to TRBJ2-2; 11 bases map to TRBD2. Germline V lookup: CDR1 SGHTA, CDR2 FQGTGA. The CDR3 extends over 17 amino acids. V was pared by 2 bases and J by 2 bases, with 4 bases of the junction left unmatched.